This is a list of T cell receptor beta chains from one sample in a study of blood T cell repertoires in COVID-19. The repertoire was sequenced with immunoSEQ multiplex PCR; TCRdb's copy has only in-frame clones and lacks some. The data contain about 440,000 clones, 90% of them singletons. The sample comprised PBMCs or T cells enriched from blood (not recorded which). These receptor sequences come from a man aged 18 to 29 who had recovered from COVID-19. The conserved cysteine and the conserved F or W are not part of the CDR3 here. Fields, in order: J gene, V gene, CDR3 protein.

TRBJ2-1,TRBV15,ATSTAGGPIWQF
TRBJ2-1,TRBV18,ASSPRSDEQF
TRBJ1-2,TRBV9,ASSVAGAGYT
TRBJ2-7,TRBV27,ASSITGGSYEQY
TRBJ2-7,TRBV10-3,AIRGRHDHEQY
TRBJ2-6,TRBV7-8,ASSVLGQSFSSGANVLT
TRBJ1-5,TRBV19,ASSISTGNQPQH
TRBJ2-3,TRBV2,ASSGPRSTQY
TRBJ2-3,TRBV30,AWMRASDTQY
TRBJ2-5,TRBV10-3,AISEPGETQY
TRBJ1-3,TRBV18,ASSPPNLQTGGFVGNTIY
TRBJ2-3,TRBV20-1,SGGRDTQY
TRBJ2-3,TRBV3-1/TRBV3-2,ASSQVQSTQY
TRBJ2-3,TRBV7-3,ASSLSGGRSSDTQY
TRBJ2-7,TRBV7-3,ASSLDRDGEQY
TRBJ1-2,TRBV25-1,ASRQGVGGYT
TRBJ2-1,TRBV28,ASSSSGLGDAEQF
TRBJ2-1,TRBV29-1,SVEASGSPYNEQF
TRBJ2-7,TRBV6-5,ASSYSGTVTYEQY
TRBJ1-4,TRBV18,ASSGQGNEKLF
TRBJ1-4,TRBV3-1/TRBV3-2,ASSQGTETEKLF
TRBJ1-4,TRBV11-2,ASSPRWGDEKLF
TRBJ1-1,TRBV5-6,ASTPQGSTEAF
TRBJ1-2,TRBV12-3/TRBV12-4,ASSSTGSSYT